These 29 T cell receptor beta chains were all obtained from the same sample, sequenced in a study of blood T cell repertoires in COVID-19. Some clones are missing from TCRdb's copy, which holds only in-frame ones; the method was immunoSEQ multiplex PCR. The sample includes 250,000 or so clones, 80% to 90% of them seen just once. The material sequenced was peripheral blood. Every receptor here comes from a young man with COVID-19, enrolled during active disease.

The chain links TRBV25-1 to TRBJ2-7; 8 bases agree with TRBD1. The CDR3 has 14 amino acids. V lost 4 bases to trimming and J lost 6 bases; unmatched junction nucleotides: 8. CDR1 is MGHDK and CDR2 is SYGVNS in the germline V gene. The CDR3 DNA follows: TGTGCCAGCAGTGCACGGACAGGGATGTTCGAGCAGTACTTC. As protein: CASSARTGMFEQYF.

This chain connects TRBV19 to TRBJ1-5; D uncertain. Trimming removed 6 bases at V and 3 bases at J, with 6 bases between. This CDR3 comprises 12 residues. The germline CDR1 and CDR2 sequences are LNHDA and SQIVND (reference sequence). The CDR3 nucleotides are TGTGCCAGTAGACACATCAATCAGCCCCAGCATTTT. Translated: CASRHINQPQHF.

This sequence joins TRBV10-3 and TRBJ2-7, with unresolved D. CDR1 ENHRY and CDR2 SYGVKD come from the germline V gene. The V end lost 0 bases, the J end lost 2 bases, and 8 bases lay between the germline ends. The CDR3 is made up of 14 amino acids. The CDR3 DNA sequence: TGTGCCATCAGTGAGTCCTTAGCCCCCTACGAGCAGTACTTC. It is translated as CAISESLAPYEQYF.

This chain connects TRBV11-2 to TRBJ1-2, with unresolved D. Trimming shortened V by 0 bases and J by 4 bases, and 12 bases separated the two germline ends. The germline CDR1 and CDR2 sequences are SGHAT and FQNNGV. CDR3 length: 15 residues. The CDR3 bases are TGTGCCAGCAGCTTAGATCGCGAGCGGGCCTATGGCTACACCTTC. The encoded protein is CASSLDRERAYGYTF.

Points on this clone: The junction differs from germline at one of its ends, possibly a read error. The V gene is TRBV2, the J gene TRBJ1-2, with 7 bases identical to TRBD1. Germline V gene data show CDR1 as SNHLY and CDR2 as FYNNEI. The CDR3 runs 13 residues. In DNA, the CDR3 is TGTGCCAGCAGGGAAGGGGGCCGGTATGGCTACACCTTC. Amino acid sequence: CASREGGRYGYTF.

In the case of this clone: This sample also contains other DNA sequences that code for the same CDR3. The DNA of the CDR3 is TGTGCCAGTACCCTGGGACAGGGGAACACTGAAGCTTTCTTT. Amino acid sequence: CASTLGQGNTEAFF. V and J are TRBV19 and TRBJ1-1; 9 bases match TRBD1. The trim removed 7 bases at V and 1 base at J, leaving 4 bases unmatched. The length of the CDR3 is 14 residues. CDR1 is LNHDA, CDR2 SQIVND, per germline (reference sequence).

The V gene is TRBV7-8, the J gene TRBJ2-1, with 7 bases that match TRBD2. CDR1 and CDR2 from the germline V gene are SGHVS and FQNEAQ. The CDR3 extends over 15 amino acids. With V trimmed by 2 bases and J by 4 bases, 5 bases remained unmatched. DNA for the CDR3: TGTGCCAGCAGCTTAACTAGCGAAACGTACAATGAGCAGTTCTTC. Protein: CASSLTSETYNEQFF.

V and J are TRBV5-1 and TRBJ2-5; 7 nucleotides align to TRBD2. Trimming at V came to 4 bases and at J to 2 bases, leaving 8 bases not matched to a gene. Germline V gene lookup returns CDR1 SGHRS and CDR2 YFSETQ. This CDR3 has 15 amino acids. The CDR3 bases are TGCGCCAGCAGCCCGGTGGCTAGCGGTCAAGAGACCCAGTACTTC. Its translation is CASSPVASGQETQYF.

In its sample, this clone was seen once. This rearrangement joins TRBV6-5 to TRBJ1-2; no definite D call. Trimming removed 7 bases from V and 6 bases from J, with 18 bases in between. This CDR3 is built from 14 residues. CDR1 is MNHEY, CDR2 SVGAGI, per germline. CDR3 nucleotide sequence: TGTGCCAGCACCAACGTCCCCGGGATCGATGGCTACACCTTC. Encoded protein: CASTNVPGIDGYTF.

The chain joins TRBV5-1 to TRBJ2-2, with D unresolved. The germline gives CDR1 SGHRS, CDR2 YFSETQ. With 0 bases removed from V and 3 bases from J, the gap between germline ends came to 9 bases. This CDR3 contains 15 residues. The CDR3 nucleotides are TGCGCCAGCAGCTTGGAGCCTGGGCACACCGGGGAGCTGTTTTTT. The encoded protein is CASSLEPGHTGELFF.

The V gene is TRBV13, the J gene TRBJ1-1; 8 positions agree with TRBD1. CDR1 PRHDT and CDR2 FYEKMQ come from the germline V gene (reference sequence). The CDR3 has 14 amino acids. The junction had 11 bases not matched to a gene; V was cut back by 3 bases and J by 11 bases. This CDR3 is CASSFLADRGSAFF. Here the CDR3 DNA reads TGTGCCAGCAGCTTCCTCGCTGACAGGGGATCGGCTTTCTTT. Supplemented by reference TRBV13 and TRBJ1-1, the full variable domain reads AAGVIQSPRHLIKEKRETATLKCYPIPRHDTVYWYQQGPGQDPQFLISFYEKMQSDKGSIPDRFSAQQFSDYHSELNMSSLELGDSALYFCASSFLADRGSAFFGQGTRLTVV.

This chain uses TRBV30 with TRBJ1-5, with 8 nucleotides matching TRBD1. The V gene's germline CDR1 is GTSNPN and CDR2 SVGIG (reference sequence). The CDR3 has 15 residues. Trimming took 2 bases from V and 0 from J; bases not matched to a gene: 3. The CDR3 bases are TGTGCCTGGAGTCCCGACAGGGGTAGCAATCAGCCCCAGCATTTT. Amino acid sequence: CAWSPDRGSNQPQHF.

The chain has TRBV6-5 and TRBJ1-4; D not resolved. From germline, CDR1 is MNHEY and CDR2 SVGAGI. Trimming stripped 0 bases from V and 4 bases from J, with 9 bases between. CDR3 length: 15 residues. CDR3 nucleotides: TGTGCCAGCAGTTACTCGTCCGGAGTTAATGAAAAACTGTTTTTT. It specifies CASSYSSGVNEKLFF.

This rearrangement joins TRBV29-1 to TRBJ2-7; D is perhaps TRBD1 (6 bases). The CDR3 sequence is 10 residues long. CDR1 and CDR2 from the germline V gene are SQVTM and ANQGSEA. Trimming removed 7 bases at V and 5 bases at J, with 9 bases between. The CDR3, as DNA: TGCAGCGCACAGGGACACGAGCAGTACTTC. This encodes CSAQGHEQYF.

With respect to this clone: The sample contains more than one DNA sequence encoding this CDR3. The V gene is TRBV7-9, the J gene TRBJ1-6; D gene uncertain. This CDR3 is 14 amino acids long. Germline V gene data show CDR1 as SEHNR and CDR2 as FQNEAQ (reference sequence). The V gene lost 1 base and the J gene lost 6 bases, with 7 bases spanning the gap. CDR3 DNA: TGTGCCAGCAGCTTAGACAGTACTAATTCACCCCTCCACTTT. Translation gives CASSLDSTNSPLHF.

The rearrangement links TRBV27 to TRBJ2-1; possibly TRBD2 for D (5 bases). V was trimmed by 1 base and J by 0 bases, leaving 16 bases between them. In germline, CDR1 is MNHEY, CDR2 SMNVEV (reference sequence). The CDR3 covers 18 residues. CDR3 nucleotide sequence: TGTGCCAGCAGTTTATATCCCCCCAGCGGCGGCTCCTACAATGAGCAGTTCTTC. Translating it yields CASSLYPPSGGSYNEQFF.

The chain couples TRBV15 to TRBJ2-7, with 13 bases that match TRBD2. Germline lookup yields CDR1 LNHNV and CDR2 YYDKDF (reference sequence). This CDR3 is 17 amino acids long. V lost 5 bases to trimming and J lost 4 bases; unmatched junction nucleotides: 11. CDR3 sequence: CATSDRLTSGGKYEQYF. The CDR3 bases are TGTGCCACCAGCGATCGATTGACTAGCGGGGGGAAATACGAGCAGTACTTC. The whole variable domain, filled in from reference TRBV15 and TRBJ2-7, reads DAMVIQNPRYQVTQFGKPVTLSCSQTLNHNVMYWYQQKSSQAPKLLFHYYDKDFNNEADTPDNFQSRRPNTSFCFLDIRSPGLGDTAMYLCATSDRLTSGGKYEQYFGPGTRLTVT.

The chain joins TRBV29-1 to TRBJ2-7, with 12 bases fitting TRBD1. Germline assignment: CDR1 SQVTM and CDR2 ANQGSEA. Trimming took 5 bases from V and 7 from J; bases not matched to a gene: 6. This CDR3 comprises 13 residues. The CDR3 is CSVWGTGGEEQYF. The DNA of the CDR3 is TGCAGCGTTTGGGGGACAGGGGGCGAAGAGCAGTACTTC.

This chain joins TRBV28 and TRBJ2-3; tentatively, D is TRBD2 (6 bases). V shed 3 bases and J shed 2 bases, with 9 bases lying between them. CDR3 length: 14 amino acids. Germline CDR1 MDHEN, CDR2 SYDVKM. This CDR3 is CASSFGLLTDTQYF. The CDR3 nucleotides read TGTGCCAGCAGTTTTGGACTACTCACAGATACGCAGTATTTT.

The chain carries TRBV5-3 and TRBJ1-1; D is undetermined. TRBV5-3 is an open reading frame whose function is uncertain. Trimming stripped 9 bases from V and 1 base from J, with 16 bases between. CDR3 length: 14 amino acids. CDR3 region: CATDRARENTEAFF. CDR3 DNA sequence: TGTGCCACAGACCGGGCTCGGGAGAACACTGAAGCTTTCTTT.

This sequence joins TRBV2 and TRBJ1-2; TRBD1 aligns across 11 bases. Germline lookup yields CDR1 SNHLY and CDR2 FYNNEI. Losses at the gene ends were 4 bases for V and 3 bases for J; bases not matched to a gene: 7. CDR3 size: 16 residues. The CDR3 region is CASSGPRTGGDYGYTF. DNA of the CDR3: TGTGCCAGCAGTGGCCCCCGGACAGGGGGCGACTATGGCTACACCTTC. The complete variable domain, with remaining parts taken from reference TRBV2 and TRBJ1-2, reads EPEVTQTPSHQVTQMGQEVILRCVPISNHLYFYWYRQILGQKVEFLVSFYNNEISEKSEIFDDQFSVERPDGSNFTLKIRSTKLEDSAMYFCASSGPRTGGDYGYTFGSGTRLTVV.

V gene TRBV27 combines with J gene TRBJ2-5, with 11 bases matching TRBD2. The CDR3 totals 15 residues. Germline CDR1 and CDR2: MNHEY and SMNVEV (reference sequence). V shed 4 bases, J shed 3 bases, and the junction held 4 bases outside the gene matches. DNA for the CDR3: TGTGCCAGCAGTTCGGCGGGACTAGCGGAAGAGACCCAGTACTTC. Translating gives CASSSAGLAEETQYF.

The CDR3 nucleotides are TGCGCCAGCAGCTGGGGCGGACTAGGCGCTGAGCAGTTCTTC. This codes for CASSWGGLGAEQFF. J is TRBJ2-1 and V is TRBV5-1; 7 bases map to TRBD2. The CDR3 covers 14 residues. With V trimmed by 3 bases and J by 9 bases, 9 bases remained unmatched. The germline V gene encodes CDR1 SGHRS and CDR2 YFSETQ.

The genes are TRBV28 and TRBJ2-1; 7 positions match TRBD2. This CDR3 has 16 residues. Trimming took 7 bases from V and 5 from J; bases not matched to a gene: 14. Germline CDR1 MDHEN, CDR2 SYDVKM. CDR3 amino acids: CASITLPGLPDNEQFF. DNA for the CDR3: TGTGCCAGCATCACCCTCCCGGGACTACCAGACAATGAGCAGTTCTTC. Variable domain in full (rest from reference TRBV28 and TRBJ2-1): DVKVTQSSRYLVKRTGEKVFLECVQDMDHENMFWYRQDPGLGLRLIYFSYDVKMKEKGDIPEGYSVSREKKERFSLILESASTNQTSMYLCASITLPGLPDNEQFFGPGTRLTVL.

This clone was counted once. The CDR3 region has the DNA TGTGCCAGTAGTGCCCCTAGCGGACGTATGGAGACCCAGTACTTC. It translates to CASSAPSGRMETQYF. V gene TRBV19 combines with J gene TRBJ2-5; 7 bases match TRBD2. The CDR3 is made up of 15 amino acids. CDR1 LNHDA and CDR2 SQIVND come from the germline V gene (reference sequence). The J segment lost 5 bases and the V segment lost 5 bases, leaving 11 bases of the junction unmatched.

V and J are TRBV2 and TRBJ1-1; 7 bases line up with TRBD1. V lost 5 bases to trimming and J lost 9 bases; unmatched junction nucleotides: 9. CDR1 is SNHLY and CDR2 is FYNNEI in the germline V gene. The CDR3 is 13 amino acids. The CDR3 coding sequence is TGTGCCAGCAGTCAAAGCCCGACAGGGAAAGCTTTCTTT. It translates to CASSQSPTGKAFF. The whole variable domain, filled in from reference TRBV2 and TRBJ1-1, reads EPEVTQTPSHQVTQMGQEVILRCVPISNHLYFYWYRQILGQKVEFLVSFYNNEISEKSEIFDDQFSVERPDGSNFTLKIRSTKLEDSAMYFCASSQSPTGKAFFGQGTRLTVV.

The chain uses TRBV4-3 and TRBJ2-1; maybe TRBD1 (6 bases). Germline V gene lookup returns CDR1 LGHNA and CDR2 YSLEER. This CDR3 spans 18 amino acids. Between the trimmed V and J ends, which lost 0 bases and 5 bases, there was a span of 20 bases. CDR3 DNA sequence: TGCGCCAGCAGCCAAGAAAGGAGAGTCTCAGGGGCCCACAATGAGCAGTTCTTC. This translates into CASSQERRVSGAHNEQFF.

V is TRBV6-5 and J is TRBJ1-1; no clear D. The germline V gene encodes CDR1 MNHEY and CDR2 SVGAGI. V lost 6 bases to trimming and J lost 5 bases, with 16 bases between them. CDR3 length equals 14 residues. The CDR3 loop reads CASSPEGGGTEAFF. The DNA for the CDR3 is TGTGCCAGCAGCCCCGAGGGCGGTGGGACTGAAGCTTTCTTT.

The chain carries TRBV12-3 or TRBV12-4 and TRBJ1-1; 9 nucleotides line up with TRBD1. The V segment lost 7 bases and the J segment 9 bases; nucleotides outside the gene matches: 6. This CDR3 spans 12 amino acids. CDR3 amino acids: CASIPGTGKAFF. The CDR3 coding sequence is TGTGCCAGCATACCCGGGACAGGGAAAGCTTTCTTT.